These T cell receptor beta chains were read from a single sample in a study of T cell repertoires in aging, cancer and after chemotherapy. TCRdb re-derived calls from the multiplex PCR reads in MiXCR, one entry per CDR3 protein. The sample yields about 5,000 distinct CDR3 sequences, under 25% seen once. The material sequenced was blood. The receptors here all came from a human donor in good health. The donor label of this sample is uncertain. The CDR3 runs from the conserved cysteine through the conserved F or W. A D gene is named only where the DNA matches it firmly. Clone size is not always given. Where it is, it says once, few, many or a class for expanded clones.

clone_size d_call j_call v_call cdr3_nt cdr3_aa
few - TRBJ2-7 TRBV18 TGTGCCAGCTCACCCCCGGGCAGGCCGGGAGAGCAGTACTTC CASSPPGRPGEQYF
once TRBD1 TRBJ1-2 TRBV20-1 TGCAGTGCTAGAGATTCGACGGCAGGGGGCTTAGATGGCTACACCTTC CSARDSTAGGLDGYTF
medium-sized TRBD2 TRBJ2-1 TRBV6-5 TGTGCCAGCAGCTCAAACCTCGGTTCTAGCGGGGGCGTGCCTGAGCAGTTCTTC CASSSNLGSSGGVPEQFF
few - TRBJ2-1 TRBV5-1 TGCGCCAGCAACGAACCGGGTTCCTACAATGAGCAGTTCTTC CASNEPGSYNEQFF
- TRBD1 TRBJ2-7 TRBV5-1 TGCGCCAGCAGCGGGGGACAGGGGTACGAGCAGTACTTC CASSGGQGYEQYF
- TRBD2 TRBJ2-5 TRBV7-9 TGTGCCAGCAGCTTGGCCGGGGGGGCCGAATGGGAGACCCAGTACTTC CASSLAGGAEWETQYF
few - TRBJ1-1 TRBV7-2 TGTGCCAGCAGCGGAAGGGGTACTGAAGCTTTCTTT CASSGRGTEAFF
medium-sized - TRBJ1-3 TRBV12-3/TRBV12-4 TGTGCCAGCAGTTTAAGGGTAGACTCTGGAAACACCATATATTTT CASSLRVDSGNTIYF
few TRBD1 TRBJ1-1 TRBV6-2/TRBV6-3 TGTGCCCATTGGCCCGGACAGGGTAAAGCTTTCTTT CAHWPGQGKAFF
- TRBD1 TRBJ1-6 TRBV28 TGTGCCAGCAGTTTCGGACAGGGGGCAGATAATTCACCCCTCCACTTT CASSFGQGADNSPLHF
large - TRBJ2-1 TRBV29-1 TGCAGCGTTGATCCGGGCTACAATGAGCAGTTCTTC CSVDPGYNEQFF
medium-sized - TRBJ2-2 TRBV6-5 TGTGCCAGCAGTCGGGGACAAGAAGCGAACACCGGGGAGCTGTTTTTT CASSRGQEANTGELFF
- - TRBJ1-2 TRBV25-1 TGTGCCAGCAGTGGCTTACAGGGTCGGCAGGCTAACTATGGCTACACCTTC CASSGLQGRQANYGYTF
few - TRBJ1-5 TRBV24-1 TGTGCCACCAGTGAACCGGCGGGCAATCAGCCCCAGCATTTT CATSEPAGNQPQHF
- TRBD1 TRBJ2-5 TRBV20-1 TGCAGTGCTAGAGATGACAGGGGGTTAGAGACCCAGTACTTC CSARDDRGLETQYF
medium-sized - TRBJ1-2 TRBV6-1 TGTGCCAGCAGCAAAACTTTTACTAACTATGGCTACACCTTC CASSKTFTNYGYTF
medium-sized - TRBJ2-7 TRBV30 TGTGCCTGGGACAGGTCCTCCGAGCAGTACTTC CAWDRSSEQYF
few TRBD1 TRBJ1-3 TRBV20-1 TGCAGTGCTCAAGACAGGGGGTCTGGAAACACCATATATTTT CSAQDRGSGNTIYF
- - TRBJ1-2 TRBV9 TGTGCCAGCAGCCCCCAGCACAGTAGGGCGAACTATGGCTACACCTTC CASSPQHSRANYGYTF
- TRBD1 TRBJ2-2 TRBV7-9 TGTGCCAGCAGCCCACGGACAGGGGGGGACGGGGAGCTGTTTTTT CASSPRTGGDGELFF
medium-sized - TRBJ2-5 TRBV5-6 TGTGCCAGCAGCTCAAAGGGGGGGGGGGAGACCCAGTACTTC CASSSKGGGETQYF
medium-sized - TRBJ1-2 TRBV19 TGTGCCAGTAGTATTAGACCATCCTCCTACACCTTC CASSIRPSSYTF
- - TRBJ2-1 TRBV28 TGTGCCAGCAGTGTCGACAGAGAGCAGTTCTTC CASSVDREQFF
medium-sized - TRBJ2-5 TRBV7-6 TGTGCCAGCAGCTCGTCCGAGGGGTATCAAGAGACCCAGTACTTC CASSSSEGYQETQYF
medium-sized TRBD2 TRBJ2-5 TRBV6-5 TGTGCCAGCAGTAACGAGCGGGGGGGGGTCGAAGAGACCCAGTACTTC CASSNERGGVEETQYF
medium-sized TRBD1 TRBJ1-1 TRBV6-5 TGTGCCAGCAGTTACTCGACGACAGGGGGATTAAACACTGAAGCTTTCTTT CASSYSTTGGLNTEAFF
medium-sized - TRBJ1-5 TRBV27 TGTGCCAGCAGTTTACGGGGGCAGAGCAATCAGCCCCAGCATTTT CASSLRGQSNQPQHF
medium-sized - TRBJ1-2 TRBV7-2 TGTGCCAGCAGCGCGGGACCTAACTATGGCTACACCTTC CASSAGPNYGYTF
- TRBD1 TRBJ2-7 TRBV5-6 TGTGCCAGCAGCCGGACAGGGGACGAGCAGTACTTC CASSRTGDEQYF
medium-sized - TRBJ1-2 TRBV6-1 TGTGCCAGCAGTATAGACAGTACTCCTAGTGGCTACACCTTC CASSIDSTPSGYTF
medium-sized TRBD1 TRBJ2-7 TRBV19 TGTGCCAGTAGTCAACCCTCCGGGACAGGGAATAACGAGCAGTACTTC CASSQPSGTGNNEQYF
few - TRBJ2-1 TRBV12-3/TRBV12-4 TGTGCCAGCAGTCCTCTAATAGATAACAGCGACAATGAGCAGTTCTTC CASSPLIDNSDNEQFF
medium-sized - TRBJ2-1 TRBV6-5 TGTGCCAGCAGTTATTATAGGGGAAGTGAGCAGTTCTTC CASSYYRGSEQFF
medium-sized - TRBJ1-2 TRBV5-4 TGTGCCAGCAGTTCTACAGGGACGGCCTCCCACTATGGCTACACCTTC CASSSTGTASHYGYTF
medium-sized - TRBJ2-1 TRBV27 TGTGCCAGCAGTTTCCCAGGTAATGAGCAGTTCTTC CASSFPGNEQFF
- TRBD1 TRBJ1-6 TRBV10-2 TGCGCCGCACAGGGGATGTCAGCTTCACCCCTCCACTTT CAAQGMSASPLHF